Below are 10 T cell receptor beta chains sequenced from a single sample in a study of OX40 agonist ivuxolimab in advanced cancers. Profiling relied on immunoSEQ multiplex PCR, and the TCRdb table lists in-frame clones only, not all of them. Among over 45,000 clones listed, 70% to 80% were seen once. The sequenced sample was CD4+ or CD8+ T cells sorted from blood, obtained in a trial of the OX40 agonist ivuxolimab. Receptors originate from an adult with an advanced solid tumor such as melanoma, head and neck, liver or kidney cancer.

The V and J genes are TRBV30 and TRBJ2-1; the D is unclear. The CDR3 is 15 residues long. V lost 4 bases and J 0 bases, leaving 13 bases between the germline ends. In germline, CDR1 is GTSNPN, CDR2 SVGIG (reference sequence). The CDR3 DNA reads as TGTGCCTGGACCAAACCGGGCCTCTCCTACAATGAGCAGTTCTTC. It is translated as CAWTKPGLSYNEQFF.

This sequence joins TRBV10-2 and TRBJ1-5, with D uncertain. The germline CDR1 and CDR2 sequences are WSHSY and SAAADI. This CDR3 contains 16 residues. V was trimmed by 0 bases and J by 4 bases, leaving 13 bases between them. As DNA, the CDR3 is TGCGCCAGCAGTGAGTCGACATCGACGGGGAATCAGCCCCAGCATTTT. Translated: CASSESTSTGNQPQHF.

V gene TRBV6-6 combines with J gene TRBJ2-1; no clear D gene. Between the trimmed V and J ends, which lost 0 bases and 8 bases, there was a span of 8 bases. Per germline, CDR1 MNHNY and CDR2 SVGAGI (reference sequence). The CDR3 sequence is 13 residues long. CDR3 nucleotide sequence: TGTGCCAGCAGTTACTCGGGAACCGATGAGCAGTTCTTC. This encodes CASSYSGTDEQFF.

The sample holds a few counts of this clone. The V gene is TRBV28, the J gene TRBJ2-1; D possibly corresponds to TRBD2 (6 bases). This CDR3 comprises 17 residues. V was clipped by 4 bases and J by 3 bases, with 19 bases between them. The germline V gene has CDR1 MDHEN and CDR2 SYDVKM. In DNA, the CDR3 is TGTGCCAGCAGTTCTATTTGGGGCGGGGCCGACTACAATGAGCAGTTCTTC. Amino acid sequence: CASSSIWGGADYNEQFF. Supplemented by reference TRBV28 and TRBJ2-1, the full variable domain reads DVKVTQSSRYLVKRTGEKVFLECVQDMDHENMFWYRQDPGLGLRLIYFSYDVKMKEKGDIPEGYSVSREKKERFSLILESASTNQTSMYLCASSSIWGGADYNEQFFGPGTRLTVL.

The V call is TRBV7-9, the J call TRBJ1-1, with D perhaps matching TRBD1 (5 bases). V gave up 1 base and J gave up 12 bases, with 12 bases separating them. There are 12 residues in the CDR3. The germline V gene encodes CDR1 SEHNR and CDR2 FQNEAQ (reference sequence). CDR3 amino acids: CASSLEEGKTFF. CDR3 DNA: TGTGCCAGCAGCTTAGAAGAGGGGAAGACTTTCTTT.

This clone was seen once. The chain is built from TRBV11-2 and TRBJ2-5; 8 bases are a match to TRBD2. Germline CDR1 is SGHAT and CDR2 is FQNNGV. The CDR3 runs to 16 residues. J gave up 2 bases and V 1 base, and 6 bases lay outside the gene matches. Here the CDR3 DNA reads TGTGCCAGCAGCTTAGGGGCTAGCGGGCGTCAAGAGACCCAGTACTTC. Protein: CASSLGASGRQETQYF.

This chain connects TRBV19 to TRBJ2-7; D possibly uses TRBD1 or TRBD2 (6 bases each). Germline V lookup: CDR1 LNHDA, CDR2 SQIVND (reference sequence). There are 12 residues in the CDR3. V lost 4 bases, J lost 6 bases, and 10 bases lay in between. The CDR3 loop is CASSNGGFEQYF. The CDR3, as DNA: TGTGCCAGTAGTAACGGGGGCTTCGAGCAGTACTTC. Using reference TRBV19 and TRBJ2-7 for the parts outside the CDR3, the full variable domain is DGGITQSPKYLFRKEGQNVTLSCEQNLNHDAMYWYRQDPGQGLRLIYYSQIVNDFQKGDIAEGYSVSREKKESFPLTVTSAQKNPTAFYLCASSNGGFEQYFGPGTRLTVT.

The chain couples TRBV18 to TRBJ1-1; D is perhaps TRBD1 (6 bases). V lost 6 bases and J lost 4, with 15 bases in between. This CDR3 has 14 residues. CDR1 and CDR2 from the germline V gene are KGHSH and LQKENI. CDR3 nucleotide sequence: TGTGCCAGCTCCGAGACAGGCGCAGGCACTGAAGCTTTCTTT. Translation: CASSETGAGTEAFF.

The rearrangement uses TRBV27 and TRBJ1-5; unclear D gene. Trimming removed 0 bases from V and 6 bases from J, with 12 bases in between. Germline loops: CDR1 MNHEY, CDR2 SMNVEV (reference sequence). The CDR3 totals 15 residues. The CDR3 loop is CASSLSVRRGQPQHF. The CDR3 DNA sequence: TGTGCCAGCAGTTTATCGGTTCGCCGGGGTCAGCCCCAGCATTTT.

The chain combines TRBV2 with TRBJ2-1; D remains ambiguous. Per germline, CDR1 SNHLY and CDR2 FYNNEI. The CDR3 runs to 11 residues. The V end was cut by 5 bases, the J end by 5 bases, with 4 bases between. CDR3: CASSFHNEQFF. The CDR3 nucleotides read TGTGCCAGCAGTTTCCACAATGAGCAGTTCTTC. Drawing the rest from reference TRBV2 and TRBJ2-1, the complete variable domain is EPEVTQTPSHQVTQMGQEVILRCVPISNHLYFYWYRQILGQKVEFLVSFYNNEISEKSEIFDDQFSVERPDGSNFTLKIRSTKLEDSAMYFCASSFHNEQFFGPGTRLTVL.